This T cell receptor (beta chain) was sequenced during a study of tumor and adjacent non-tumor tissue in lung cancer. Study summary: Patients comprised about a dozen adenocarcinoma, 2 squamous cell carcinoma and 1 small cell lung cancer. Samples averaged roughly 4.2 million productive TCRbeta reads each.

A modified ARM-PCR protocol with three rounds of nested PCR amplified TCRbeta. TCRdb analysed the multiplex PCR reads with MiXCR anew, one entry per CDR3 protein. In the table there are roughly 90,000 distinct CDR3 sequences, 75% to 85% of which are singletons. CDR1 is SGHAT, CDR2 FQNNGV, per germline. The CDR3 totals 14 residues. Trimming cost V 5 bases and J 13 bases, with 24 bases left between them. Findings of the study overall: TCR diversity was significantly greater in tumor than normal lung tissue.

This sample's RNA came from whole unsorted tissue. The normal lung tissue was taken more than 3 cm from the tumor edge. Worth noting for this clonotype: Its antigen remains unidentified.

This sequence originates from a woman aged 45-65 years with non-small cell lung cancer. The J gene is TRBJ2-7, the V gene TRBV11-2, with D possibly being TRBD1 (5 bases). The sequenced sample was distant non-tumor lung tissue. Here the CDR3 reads CASSLTDIAYVRYF. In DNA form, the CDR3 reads TGTGCCAGCAGCCTGACGGACATTGCCTACGTGCGATACTTC.